Sequencing of this T cell receptor (beta chain) was carried out in a study of T-cell memory formation after mild COVID-19. Whole-study context: TCR clustering was largely donor specific. Findings of the study overall: From day 15 to 85, contracting clones were balanced between CD4 and CD8, whereas later expanders leaned toward CD4+. Some SARS-CoV-2-responding clones were already detected in memory before infection. Contracting clones localized mainly to CM and EM when CD4+ and mainly to EMRA when CD8+.

MiXCR, applied by TCRdb to the 5' RACE reads, yields one record per CDR3 protein. This table holds 300,000 to 400,000 distinct CDR3 sequences, approximately 16% found once. V trimming: 1 base; J trimming: 8 bases; junction bases outside the gene matches: 6. CDR1 and CDR2 (germline): DFQATT, SNEGSKA (reference sequence). CDR3 size: 13 residues. In regard to this clonotype: Its antigen is as yet unknown.

Specimen: PBMCs or a T cell subset sorted from them (not recorded which). The chain recombines TRBV20-1 with TRBJ1-2; TRBD1 matches 8 bases. This sequence originates from a man between 18 and 29 years old who had mild COVID-19 (a few samples of this study predate the infection). Cell type and time point are not known. This CDR3 is CSARGQGLRGYTF. As DNA, the CDR3 is TGCAGTGCTAGAGGACAGGGGTTACGGGGCTACACCTTC.